This is a list of T cell receptor beta chains from one sample in a study of preoperative IRX-2 immunotherapy in early breast cancer. Profiling relied on immunoSEQ multiplex PCR, and the TCRdb table lists in-frame clones only, not all of them. The sample includes under 45,000 clones, roughly 94% of them seen just once. The starting material was tumor tissue, obtained after IRX-2 immunotherapy. All receptors come from a human donor with breast cancer. The CDR3 runs from the conserved cysteine through the conserved F or W. The D gene is left open where the match is weak. Clone size is stated in some rows and not others, as once, few, many or a class when expanded.

V gene: TRBV11-3
J gene: TRBJ1-3
D gene: -
clone size: -
CDR3 DNA: TGTGCCAGCAGCTTAGACTCTGGAAACACCATATATTTT
CDR3 protein: CASSLDSGNTIYF

V gene: TRBV28
J gene: TRBJ1-2
D gene: -
clone size: once
CDR3 DNA: TGTGCCAGGCGGAATGGCTACACCTTC
CDR3 protein: CARRNGYTF

V gene: TRBV2
J gene: TRBJ2-3
D gene: TRBD2
clone size: -
CDR3 DNA: TGTGCCAGCAGTGAAGCGCTTCCTGGTCTAGCGGGCTTCGATACGCAGTATTTT
CDR3 protein: CASSEALPGLAGFDTQYF

V gene: TRBV4-1
J gene: TRBJ2-5
D gene: -
clone size: -
CDR3 DNA: TGCGCCAGCAGCCACCTGGACGGGTTACAAGAGACCCAGTACTTC
CDR3 protein: CASSHLDGLQETQYF

V gene: TRBV19
J gene: TRBJ2-3
D gene: TRBD2
clone size: -
CDR3 DNA: TGTGCCAGTACCTCCCTTGGGACTAGCGGGCAATATACGCAGTATTTT
CDR3 protein: CASTSLGTSGQYTQYF

V gene: TRBV2
J gene: TRBJ1-1
D gene: TRBD1
clone size: -
CDR3 DNA: TGTGCCAGCAGTGAAGCGCTTCCGGGACAGGGCCCTGAAGCTTTCTTT
CDR3 protein: CASSEALPGQGPEAFF

V gene: TRBV5-1
J gene: TRBJ2-5
D gene: TRBD2
clone size: -
CDR3 DNA: TGCGCCAGCAGCTTGGGATACGGGGGGGGTGAAGAGACCCAGTACTTC
CDR3 protein: CASSLGYGGGEETQYF

V gene: TRBV27
J gene: TRBJ2-7
D gene: -
clone size: -
CDR3 DNA: TGTGCCAGCAGTTTGACGAACTCCTACGAGCAGTACTTC
CDR3 protein: CASSLTNSYEQYF

V gene: TRBV7-8
J gene: TRBJ2-7
D gene: TRBD2
clone size: -
CDR3 DNA: TGTGCCAGCAGCAAGAGGACTAGCGGAGACTACGAGCAGTACTTC
CDR3 protein: CASSKRTSGDYEQYF

V gene: TRBV13
J gene: TRBJ2-2
D gene: -
clone size: -
CDR3 DNA: TGTGCCGTACCGGGACCCACCCATGGGGGGGAGCTGTTTTTT
CDR3 protein: CAVPGPTHGGELFF

V gene: TRBV28
J gene: TRBJ2-5
D gene: -
clone size: -
CDR3 DNA: TGTGCCAGCAGTTCATTGGGGGAGACCCAGTACTTC
CDR3 protein: CASSSLGETQYF

V gene: TRBV5-1
J gene: TRBJ2-4
D gene: TRBD2
clone size: -
CDR3 DNA: TGCGCCAGCAGCTTGCTTTGGGGCACGGGAGGCAAAAACATTCAGTACTTC
CDR3 protein: CASSLLWGTGGKNIQYF

V gene: TRBV5-1
J gene: TRBJ2-3
D gene: -
clone size: -
CDR3 DNA: TGCGCCAGCAGCTTAAGTGTCGAGACTTGGGGGCAGTATTTT
CDR3 protein: CASSLSVETWGQYF

V gene: TRBV25-1
J gene: TRBJ2-2
D gene: TRBD2
clone size: -
CDR3 DNA: TGTGCCAGCAGTGTAACCAGCGGGAAGGGTGATACTGAGCTGTTTTTT
CDR3 protein: CASSVTSGKGDTELFF

V gene: TRBV7-8
J gene: TRBJ2-3
D gene: -
clone size: -
CDR3 DNA: TGTGCCAGCAGCTTAGTTGGGACTCGCTTCGGGGGCACAGATACGCAGTATTTT
CDR3 protein: CASSLVGTRFGGTDTQYF

V gene: TRBV18
J gene: TRBJ1-4
D gene: TRBD1
clone size: -
CDR3 DNA: TGTGCCAGCTCACCCGTGGACAGGGCGACTAATGAAAAACTGTTTTTT
CDR3 protein: CASSPVDRATNEKLFF

V gene: TRBV10-3
J gene: TRBJ1-5
D gene: TRBD1
clone size: -
CDR3 DNA: TGTGCCATCAGTGACCAGGACAGGGCGGATCAGCCCCAGCATTTT
CDR3 protein: CAISDQDRADQPQHF

V gene: TRBV5-1
J gene: TRBJ2-3
D gene: -
clone size: -
CDR3 DNA: TGCGCCAGCAGCTTGGATCGGACCACAGATACGCAGTATTTT
CDR3 protein: CASSLDRTTDTQYF